Below are 30 T cell receptor beta chains sequenced from a single sample in a study of blood T cell repertoires in COVID-19. TCRdb keeps only in-frame clones here, not all; method: immunoSEQ multiplex PCR. The table lists approximately 250,000 clones, 86% of them singletons. The sample was peripheral blood. Receptors originate from a woman aged 60-75 years who had recovered from COVID-19.

This rearrangement joins TRBV7-9 to TRBJ1-2; D unresolved. Trimming stripped 4 bases from V and 6 bases from J, with 6 bases between. This CDR3 is 11 amino acids long. Germline CDR1 SEHNR, CDR2 FQNEAQ (reference sequence). The CDR3 bases are TGTGCCAGCAGCTCCCCCGATGGCTACACCTTC. Protein sequence: CASSSPDGYTF.

A few counts support this clone. This chain links TRBV7-3 with TRBJ2-7, with 9 positions matching TRBD1. The ends lost 2 bases at V and 6 bases at J; junction bases unmatched: 2. Germline V CDR1 and CDR2: SGHTA, FQGTGA. The CDR3 spans 13 residues. CDR3 nucleotides: TGTGCCAGCAGCTTAGGGACAGGGCTCGAGCAGTACTTC. It yields the protein CASSLGTGLEQYF.

The chain combines TRBV6-5 with TRBJ1-2; unclear D gene. Germline CDR1 and CDR2: MNHEY and SVGAGI. The V gene lost 5 bases and the J gene lost 3 bases, with 10 bases spanning the gap. The CDR3 runs 13 residues. CDR3 in amino acids: CASSIREDYGYTF. For the CDR3, the DNA is TGTGCCAGCAGTATTAGGGAGGACTATGGCTACACCTTC.

The V and J genes are TRBV18 and TRBJ1-5; 7 nucleotides match TRBD1. After removal of 3 bases from V and 12 bases from J, the junction contained 8 bases not matched to a gene. CDR1 and CDR2 from the germline V gene are KGHSH and LQKENI. The CDR3 extends over 13 amino acids. DNA for the CDR3: TGTGCCAGCTCACCCCGCCGGGACAGCCACCAGCATTTT. Amino acids: CASSPRRDSHQHF.

V is TRBV5-1 and J is TRBJ2-3, with TRBD1 as a possible D gene (5 bases). The CDR3 has 12 residues. Trimming shortened V by 3 bases and J by 11 bases, and 13 bases separated the two germline ends. CDR1 SGHRS and CDR2 YFSETQ come from the germline V gene. CDR3 DNA sequence: TGCGCCAGCAGCTCGACAAGGACACAGCAGTATTTT. It yields the protein CASSSTRTQQYF.

This chain links TRBV7-3 with TRBJ1-6; 7 positions agree with TRBD1. The germline V gene has CDR1 SGHTA and CDR2 FQGTGA. This CDR3 is 17 amino acids long. Trimming at V came to 5 bases and at J to 1 base, leaving 8 bases not matched to a gene. The CDR3 DNA is TGTGCCAGCAGCCAGAAACAGGGGCGGTCCTATAATTCACCCCTCCACTTT. Protein: CASSQKQGRSYNSPLHF.

The V call is TRBV5-1, the J call TRBJ1-4, with D maybe TRBD1 (6 bases). Per the germline V gene, CDR1 is SGHRS and CDR2 is YFSETQ. The V gene lost 3 bases and the J gene lost 0 bases, with 15 bases spanning the gap. The CDR3 is made up of 17 amino acids. CDR3 sequence: CASSSKSTGPTNEKLFF. The CDR3 bases are TGCGCCAGCAGCTCCAAATCCACAGGGCCAACTAATGAAAAACTGTTTTTT.

V is TRBV18 and J is TRBJ2-7; maybe TRBD1 (6 bases). V was cut by 4 bases and J by 2 bases, with 12 bases left in between. In germline, CDR1 is KGHSH, CDR2 LQKENI. The CDR3 length is 14 residues. DNA of the CDR3: TGTGCCAGCTCACTCTGGGACACAGCCTACGAGCAGTACTTC. Residues: CASSLWDTAYEQYF.

The CDR3 DNA reads TGTGCCAGCCACCTCCTCGGGTCGCGTAACTATGGCTACACCTTC. Its translation is CASHLLGSRNYGYTF. The gene calls are TRBV21-1 and TRBJ1-2. TRBV21-1 is a listed pseudogene. The CDR3 consists of 15 residues.

The rearrangement joins TRBV28 to TRBJ2-5; D possibly corresponds to TRBD1 (5 bases). The V gene's germline CDR1 is MDHEN and CDR2 SYDVKM. The CDR3 is 14 amino acids. Trimming cost V 1 base and J 3 bases, with 9 bases left between them. Here the CDR3 reads CASSLSGLKETQYF. In DNA, the CDR3 is TGTGCCAGCAGTTTATCAGGGCTGAAAGAGACCCAGTACTTC.

The V gene is TRBV6-1, the J gene TRBJ2-1; 12 nucleotides match TRBD2. Germline lookup yields CDR1 MNHNS and CDR2 SASEGT. This CDR3 spans 13 amino acids. V shed 6 bases and J 12 bases; nucleotides not matched to a gene: 6. This CDR3 reads CASSRTSGARQFF. The CDR3 coding sequence is TGTGCCAGCAGCCGGACTAGCGGGGCCCGGCAGTTCTTC.

V gene TRBV25-1 combines with J gene TRBJ2-5; 11 bases fit TRBD2. With 1 base clipped from V and 5 bases from J, the junction kept 6 bases outside the gene matches. Germline loops: CDR1 MGHDK, CDR2 SYGVNS. There are 16 residues in the CDR3. The CDR3 DNA is TGTGCCAGCAGTGAATCGGTAGCGGGGGGGCATGAGACCCAGTACTTC. Protein sequence: CASSESVAGGHETQYF.

V usage is TRBV13 and J usage is TRBJ2-2; tentative D call: TRBD2 (6 bases). The CDR3 has 17 residues. Germline lookup yields CDR1 PRHDT and CDR2 FYEKMQ (reference sequence). V was clipped by 7 bases and J by 9 bases, with 27 bases between them. CDR3 DNA sequence: TGTGCCAGCACTCCCCTAATCCGGACCACCGGAGGGAGGGAGCTGTTTTTT. This codes for CASTPLIRTTGGRELFF.

The rearrangement links TRBV29-1 to TRBJ2-2; 9 bases line up with TRBD1. CDR3 length equals 13 residues. J gave up 5 bases and V 7 bases, and 5 bases lay outside the gene matches. The germline gives CDR1 SQVTM, CDR2 ANQGSEA. The DNA of the CDR3 is TGCAGCGGGGACAGGGTCGGAACCGGGGAGCTGTTTTTT. The encoded protein is CSGDRVGTGELFF.

The chain is built from TRBV27 and TRBJ1-5; the D is unclear. Germline values: CDR1 MNHEY, CDR2 SMNVEV (reference sequence). The CDR3 loop spans 13 amino acids. V was clipped by 3 bases and J by 6 bases, with 9 bases between them. For the CDR3, the DNA is TGTGCCAGCAGTTTGTCGAGGAGTCAGCCCCAGCATTTT. Protein product: CASSLSRSQPQHF.

CDR3 amino acids: CASTFRAGLANEQFF. The CDR3 DNA follows: TGTGCCAGCACCTTTCGGGCGGGCCTGGCTAATGAGCAGTTCTTC. The V and J genes are TRBV25-1 and TRBJ2-1; tentative D call: TRBD2 (5 bases). Germline V gene sequence: CDR1 MGHDK, CDR2 SYGVNS. With 7 bases removed from V and 7 bases from J, the gap between germline ends came to 20 bases. CDR3 size: 15 residues.

The chain employs TRBV5-1 and TRBJ1-4; D is uncertain. V was trimmed by 4 bases and J by 14 bases, leaving 15 bases between them. Germline CDR1 SGHRS, CDR2 YFSETQ. The CDR3 extends over 12 amino acids. The chain's CDR3 is CASSTDFGILFF. In DNA, the CDR3 is TGCGCCAGCAGCACGGACTTCGGAATCCTGTTTTTT.

This CDR3 is CASTRDTGSEQYF. As DNA, the CDR3 is TGTGCCTCGACTCGGGACACCGGATCCGAGCAGTACTTC. The chain uses TRBV10-3 and TRBJ2-7; TRBD1 is a possible D gene (6 bases). The CDR3 runs to 13 residues. Trimming took 11 bases from V and 6 from J, leaving 20 bases between them. Germline V gene sequence: CDR1 ENHRY, CDR2 SYGVKD.

This clone was observed a few times. The chain recombines TRBV19 with TRBJ1-2; D ambiguous. The V end lost 8 bases, the J end lost 5 bases, and 12 bases lay between the germline ends. CDR3 length: 12 amino acids. The V gene's germline CDR1 is LNHDA and CDR2 SQIVND (reference sequence). The CDR3 region is CASETTTYGYTF. The CDR3 nucleotides are TGTGCCAGTGAGACTACGACTTATGGCTACACCTTC.

This chain joins TRBV24-1 and TRBJ1-5; TRBD1 is a possible D gene (5 bases). The CDR3 runs to 14 residues. Germline loops: CDR1 KGHDR, CDR2 SFDVKD. The V end was cut by 4 bases, the J end by 5 bases, with 11 bases between. The CDR3, as DNA: TGTGCCACCAGTGAGGGGAGGGGAGATCAGCCCCAGCATTTT. Its protein is CATSEGRGDQPQHF.

The rearrangement joins TRBV7-2 to TRBJ1-4; weak D call: TRBD1 (6 bases). The germline gives CDR1 SGHTA, CDR2 FQGNSA. The CDR3 is 14 amino acids. Trimming removed 3 bases from V and 8 bases from J, with 13 bases in between. CDR3 residues: CASSLVGAGEKLFF. As DNA, the CDR3 is TGTGCCAGCAGCTTGGTGGGGGCTGGGGAAAAACTGTTTTTT.

The V call is TRBV10-3, the J call TRBJ2-3; tentatively, D is TRBD2 (5 bases). The V gene lost 3 bases and the J gene lost 0 bases, with 13 bases spanning the gap. CDR1 is ENHRY, CDR2 SYGVKD, per germline. This CDR3 has 16 amino acids. The CDR3 is CAISDVGRGSTDTQYF. CDR3 nucleotide sequence: TGTGCCATCAGTGACGTCGGCCGGGGAAGCACAGATACGCAGTATTTT.

The chain has TRBV5-1 and TRBJ1-3, with no clear D. With 6 bases removed from V and 4 bases from J, the gap between germline ends came to 17 bases. Germline V gene data show CDR1 as SGHRS and CDR2 as YFSETQ. There are 15 residues in the CDR3. CDR3 region: CASMGVGSLGNTIYF. The CDR3 bases are TGCGCCAGCATGGGTGTGGGCAGCCTAGGAAACACCATATATTTT.

V usage is TRBV19 and J usage is TRBJ1-1; the D is unclear. In germline, CDR1 is LNHDA, CDR2 SQIVND (reference sequence). Trimming left V 1 base short and J 2 bases short, with 11 bases between. The CDR3 runs to 15 residues. The CDR3 nucleotides are TGTGCCAGTAGTATAGGGAGTCGGGGAAACACTGAAGCTTTCTTT. It is translated as CASSIGSRGNTEAFF.

This chain links TRBV5-5 with TRBJ1-6, with TRBD1 matching 10 bases. The germline gives CDR1 SGHKS, CDR2 YYEKEE (reference sequence). Losses at the gene ends were 4 bases for V and 8 bases for J; bases not matched to a gene: 6. The CDR3 contains 15 residues. CDR3 loop: CASSPTGTGDSPLHF. The CDR3 DNA follows: TGTGCCAGCAGCCCCACCGGGACAGGGGATTCACCCCTCCACTTT.

The chain employs TRBV5-6 and TRBJ1-2; TRBD1 aligns across 7 bases. Germline CDR1 is SGHDT and CDR2 is YYEEEE. This CDR3 has 14 residues. J gave up 6 bases and V 0 bases, and 5 bases lay outside the gene matches. CDR3 sequence (DNA): TGTGCCAGCAGCTTGGAAGGGGGCGGACATGGCTACACCTTC. This sequence encodes CASSLEGGGHGYTF.

V is TRBV7-2 and J is TRBJ2-5; a weak D match, TRBD1 (6 bases). This CDR3 spans 15 amino acids. Germline-derived CDR1 and CDR2 are SGHTA and FQGNSA. The V and J ends lost 7 bases and 5 bases respectively, with 20 bases between them. Written as DNA, the CDR3 is TGTGCCAGCACCCCACAGGGCACGGTTGGCGAGACCCAGTACTTC. Residues: CASTPQGTVGETQYF.

V gene TRBV7-9 combines with J gene TRBJ2-1; 8 bases line up with TRBD2. Germline assignment: CDR1 SEHNR and CDR2 FQNEAQ (reference sequence). This CDR3 spans 16 amino acids. The J segment lost 0 bases and the V segment lost 5 bases, leaving 6 bases of the junction unmatched. The CDR3 reads CASSPRTSFSYNEQFF. Here the CDR3 DNA reads TGTGCCAGCAGCCCACGGACTAGCTTCTCCTACAATGAGCAGTTCTTC. Full variable domain (outside the CDR3, taken from reference TRBV7-9 and TRBJ2-1): DTGVSQNPRHKITKRGQNVTFRCDPISEHNRLYWYRQTLGQGPEFLTYFQNEAQLEKSRLLSDRFSAERPKGSFSTLEIQRTEQGDSAMYLCASSPRTSFSYNEQFFGPGTRLTVL.

The chain combines TRBV10-3 with TRBJ2-5; TRBD2 matches 7 bases. J gave up 5 bases and V 4 bases, and 4 bases lay outside the gene matches. CDR3 length: 13 amino acids. In germline, CDR1 is ENHRY, CDR2 SYGVKD. For the CDR3, the DNA is TGTGCCATCAGTGGCAGGACTAGTGAGACCCAGTACTTC. This gives the protein CAISGRTSETQYF.

This chain uses TRBV19 with TRBJ1-5; tentative D call: TRBD1 (6 bases). V lost 6 bases and J lost 0, with 9 bases in between. The CDR3 runs to 14 residues. Looked up from germline, CDR1 is LNHDA and CDR2 is SQIVND (reference sequence). This CDR3 reads CASRQGSSNQPQHF. In DNA, the CDR3 is TGTGCCAGTAGGCAGGGGTCTAGCAATCAGCCCCAGCATTTT.